This T cell receptor (beta chain) was found in a study of shared T cell receptors in the human thymus. Germline V gene data show CDR1 as SQVTM and CDR2 as ANQGSEA. CDR3 length: 13 residues. With 4 bases removed from V and 2 bases from J, the gap between germline ends came to 9 bases. TCRdb keeps only in-frame clones here, not all; method: immunoSEQ multiplex PCR. Here the sample spans approximately 490,000 clones, around 78% being singletons. The sample was also linked to a second study, of human thymus T cells. Turning to that study: Corrective heart surgery yielded resections, and these provided the thymus tissue. Unrelated individuals had highly overlapping thymic repertoires, as reported in related research.

This TCR came from a boy under two years old with a congenital heart defect. Material for sequencing was thymocytes. The chain joins TRBV29-1 to TRBJ2-1; a weak D match, TRBD2 (6 bases). CDR3 amino acids: CSVGGAAYNEQFF. The CDR3 coding sequence is TGCAGCGTTGGCGGGGCCGCCTACAATGAGCAGTTCTTC.